This TCR beta chain derives from a study of blood T cell repertoires in COVID-19. Turning to the study itself: The cDNA or gDNA used as material had been derived from T cells, B-cell-depleted T cells, or PBMCs.

Some clones are missing from TCRdb's copy, which holds only in-frame ones; the method was immunoSEQ multiplex PCR. The sample has 60,000 to 85,000 clones, roughly 90% seen once. Trimming stripped 4 bases from V and 5 bases from J, with 12 bases between. CDR3 length equals 14 residues. In germline, CDR1 is KGHSH, CDR2 LQKENI. The sequence was obtained from a human donor in a cohort sampled during active COVID-19. The chain combines TRBV18 with TRBJ1-5; D remains unclear. Source material: peripheral blood. The CDR3 is CASSRGNHDQPQHF. The CDR3 bases are TGTGCCAGCTCACGAGGAAATCACGATCAGCCCCAGCATTTT. The variable domain in full, with the rest retrieved from reference TRBV18 and TRBJ1-5, is NAGVMQNPRHLVRRRGQEARLRCSPMKGHSHVYWYRQLPEEGLKFMVYLQKENIIDESGMPKERFSAEFPKEGPSILRIQQVVRGDSAAYFCASSRGNHDQPQHFGDGTRLSIL.